The 9 T cell receptor beta chains presented below share a single source sample, sequenced in a study of T-cell reconstitution after alpha-beta-depleted transplantation in children. The library targeted TCRbeta and was prepared with unique molecular identifiers. Each CDR3 protein gets one entry after TCRdb re-called the PCR reads with MiXCR. The table records more than 300,000 distinct CDR3 sequences, 15% to 20% of them present only once. The source material was PBMCs, mostly from graft donor cells, sampled 360 days after TCRalphabeta/CD19-depleted stem cell transplant. The receptors originated from a male patient between 2 and 15 years old who had a stem cell transplant for acute lymphoblastic leukemia, so the T cells may come from the graft donor.

The chain couples TRBV10-2 to TRBJ2-1; 8 bases are shared with TRBD2. CDR3 length: 16 residues. V shed 4 bases, J shed 9 bases, and the junction held 14 bases outside the gene matches. CDR1 WSHSY and CDR2 SAAADI come from the germline V gene. CDR3 in amino acids: CASSAPGLVVPGEQFF. As DNA, the CDR3 is TGCGCCAGCAGTGCCCCGGGACTAGTGGTGCCTGGTGAGCAGTTCTTC.

V gene TRBV28 combines with J gene TRBJ2-7; 8 bases are shared with TRBD1. Trimming removed 6 bases from V and 3 bases from J; junction bases left unmatched: 7. Germline V gene data show CDR1 as MDHEN and CDR2 as SYDVKM. The CDR3 covers 14 residues. The CDR3 spells CASSRDRFDYEQYF. For the CDR3, the DNA is TGTGCCAGCAGCCGGGACAGGTTTGACTACGAGCAGTACTTC.

The chain carries TRBV6-2 or TRBV6-3 and TRBJ2-2; D gene ambiguous. Trimming left V 6 bases short and J 4 bases short, with 9 bases between. The CDR3 covers 13 residues. Germline V gene sequence: CDR1 MNHEY, CDR2 SVGEGT. CDR3 residues: CASRSLGTGELFF. The CDR3 DNA reads as TGTGCCAGCAGAAGCCTCGGCACCGGGGAGCTGTTTTTT.

There are a few counts of this clonotype. V usage is TRBV4-1 and J usage is TRBJ2-1; D unclear. This CDR3 is 14 amino acids long. Trimming shortened V by 1 base and J by 4 bases, and 8 bases separated the two germline ends. Germline V CDR1 and CDR2: MGHRA, YSYEKL. The CDR3 loop reads CASSQGRRYNEQFF. In DNA form, the CDR3 reads TGCGCCAGCAGCCAAGGCCGCCGGTACAATGAGCAGTTCTTC.

This clonotype occurred many times. The chain has TRBV20-1 and TRBJ2-3, with 8 bases identical to TRBD2. With 3 bases clipped from V and 5 bases from J, the junction kept 4 bases outside the gene matches. This CDR3 is 13 amino acids long. The germline gives CDR1 DFQATT, CDR2 SNEGSKA (reference sequence). The DNA for the CDR3 is TGCAGTGCTAGGGAGCGGGAGTTAGATACGCAGTATTTT. This codes for CSARERELDTQYF.

V usage is TRBV3-1 and J usage is TRBJ2-4, with D possibly matching TRBD1 (5 bases). Per the germline V gene, CDR1 is LGHDT and CDR2 is YNNKEL (reference sequence). The CDR3 has 15 amino acids. The germline V and J ends were trimmed by 5 bases and 2 bases, with 13 bases remaining between them. The CDR3 DNA sequence: TGTGCCAGCAGCAGCGACAGATCATCCAAAAACATTCAGTACTTC. Residues: CASSSDRSSKNIQYF.

The rearrangement joins TRBV5-1 to TRBJ2-1, with a weak D call TRBD1 (6 bases). The CDR3 consists of 14 residues. Germline CDR1 and CDR2: SGHRS and YFSETQ. Between the trimmed V and J ends, which lost 0 bases and 8 bases, there was a span of 12 bases. CDR3 sequence reads: CASSLVGGPDEQFF. The CDR3 nucleotides read TGCGCCAGCAGCTTGGTTGGGGGCCCGGATGAGCAGTTCTTC.

This clonotype has a count of ten or more. The rearrangement uses TRBV12-3 or TRBV12-4 and TRBJ1-1; D might be TRBD1 (5 bases). Trimming cost V 0 bases and J 1 base, with 12 bases left between them. The CDR3 loop spans 16 amino acids. CDR3 in DNA: TGTGCCAGCAGTTTAGCGCTGGGGACGGGGAACACTGAAGCTTTCTTT. Protein product: CASSLALGTGNTEAFF.

This clonotype has more than one count but fewer than ten. The chain links TRBV3-1 to TRBJ2-1; D is ambiguous. From germline, CDR1 is LGHDT and CDR2 YNNKEL (reference sequence). V gave up 1 base and J gave up 8 bases, with 12 bases separating them. The CDR3 runs to 14 residues. The CDR3, as DNA: TGTGCCAGCAGCCAAGGACGACCAGCCTATGAGCAGTTCTTC. Translating gives CASSQGRPAYEQFF.